Below, 32 T cell receptor beta chains from the same sample are listed, as sequenced in a study of CD8+ T cells in alopecia areata. Extracted RNA was reverse transcribed into cDNA, the sequencing template. TCRdb's table, derived via immunoSEQ multiplex PCR, lists solely in-frame clones and lacks some. This sample has around 140,000 clones, with about 90% found just once. Sequenced material: CD8+ T cells sorted from blood, taken at week 0. The receptors come from a human donor with alopecia areata.

The chain carries TRBV27 and TRBJ2-7; D is possibly TRBD1 (6 bases). V lost 8 bases, J lost 3 bases, and 23 bases lay in between. The CDR3 sequence is 16 residues long. Looked up from germline, CDR1 is MNHEY and CDR2 is SMNVEV (reference sequence). Here the CDR3 DNA reads TGTGCCAGCGGCCAACACCAGGGGCAGCTCCACTACGAGCAGTACTTC. Its protein is CASGQHQGQLHYEQYF.

The rearrangement uses TRBV27 and TRBJ2-7; 9 nucleotides line up with TRBD1. Germline V gene sequence: CDR1 MNHEY, CDR2 SMNVEV (reference sequence). The CDR3 is made up of 15 amino acids. The junction had 9 bases not matched to a gene; V was cut back by 4 bases and J by 5 bases. CDR3 amino acids: CASSSRDRVSNEQYF. CDR3 nucleotide sequence: TGTGCCAGCAGTTCCCGGGACAGGGTCTCGAACGAGCAGTACTTC.

The CDR3 protein is CASSPSAREQYF. DNA for the CDR3: TGTGCCAGCAGTCCCTCTGCGAGGGAGCAGTACTTC. The V and J genes are TRBV27 and TRBJ2-7, with unresolved D. The germline gives CDR1 MNHEY, CDR2 SMNVEV (reference sequence). V was clipped by 5 bases and J by 7 bases, with 12 bases between them. The CDR3 is 12 amino acids.

The count of this clone is one. This chain connects TRBV7-6 to TRBJ2-1, with 12 bases that match TRBD2. CDR1 is SGHVS and CDR2 is FNYEAQ in the germline V gene. With V trimmed by 5 bases and J by 0 bases, 14 bases remained unmatched. The CDR3 length is 20 residues. For the CDR3, the DNA is TGTGCCAGCAGCATTCCACTAGCGGGGGGCTCCCTCAGCTCCTACAATGAGCAGTTCTTC. Protein: CASSIPLAGGSLSSYNEQFF.

This clone showed up just a few times. The V and J genes are TRBV14 and TRBJ2-7; D not certain. From germline, CDR1 is SGHDN and CDR2 FVKESK. Trimming stripped 8 bases from V and 5 bases from J, with 10 bases between. This CDR3 is built from 11 residues. The CDR3 here is CASGPNHEQYF. DNA for the CDR3: TGTGCCAGCGGTCCCAACCACGAGCAGTACTTC.

This clone was seen only once. The chain links TRBV5-4 to TRBJ2-1; no clear D. The CDR3 sequence is 14 residues long. The germline gives CDR1 SGHNT, CDR2 YYREEE (reference sequence). The germline V and J ends were trimmed by 0 bases and 5 bases, with 9 bases remaining between them. The CDR3 is CASSLGSSDNEQFF. As DNA, the CDR3 is TGTGCCAGCAGCTTGGGGTCCAGCGACAATGAGCAGTTCTTC.

This clone was counted between two and nine times. This CDR3 reads CASSQVRTGQFF. The CDR3 coding sequence is TGTGCCAGCAGCCAAGTAAGGACAGGACAGTTCTTC. This chain links TRBV14 with TRBJ2-1, with 7 bases aligning to TRBD1. The V and J ends lost 1 base and 13 bases, in that order; junction bases with no gene match: 4. From germline, CDR1 is SGHDN and CDR2 FVKESK. This CDR3 has 12 residues.

The chain carries TRBV25-1 and TRBJ2-7; no firm D call. Germline CDR1 and CDR2: MGHDK and SYGVNS. The length of the CDR3 is 15 residues. V was clipped by 3 bases and J by 2 bases, with 14 bases between them. Here the CDR3 DNA reads TGTGCCAGCAGTGACCCAAAGGGAACCCCCTACGAGCAGTACTTC. Its protein product is CASSDPKGTPYEQYF.

In this sample, this clone turned up once. This chain links TRBV13 with TRBJ2-1, with TRBD2 as a possible D gene (5 bases). The CDR3 is 16 amino acids. V lost 5 bases, J lost 0 bases, and 14 bases lay in between. Germline lookup yields CDR1 PRHDT and CDR2 FYEKMQ (reference sequence). CDR3 sequence reads: CASSKEDEGSYNEQFF. The DNA for the CDR3 is TGTGCCAGCAGCAAAGAGGACGAGGGCTCCTACAATGAGCAGTTCTTC.

The J gene is TRBJ2-1, the V gene TRBV27, with TRBD2 identical over 11 bases. V shed 7 bases and J 1 base; nucleotides not matched to a gene: 6. CDR3 size: 16 residues. Germline CDR1 and CDR2: MNHEY and SMNVEV (reference sequence). The CDR3 loop is CASTITSGSSYNEQFF. CDR3 DNA: TGTGCCAGCACAATTACTAGCGGGAGTTCCTACAATGAGCAGTTCTTC.

This sequence joins TRBV27 and TRBJ2-6; no clear D. Germline V gives CDR1 MNHEY, CDR2 SMNVEV (reference sequence). The CDR3 extends over 18 amino acids. The V end was cut by 3 bases, the J end by 0 bases, with 15 bases between. The CDR3 DNA follows: TGTGCCAGCAGTTTTCAAGGTAGGGCTCCCTCTGGGGCCAACGTCCTGACTTTC. It translates to CASSFQGRAPSGANVLTF.

This clone has more than one count but fewer than ten. The V gene is TRBV29-1, the J gene TRBJ2-7; possible D gene TRBD1, 5 bases. CDR1 SQVTM and CDR2 ANQGSEA come from the germline V gene. V lost 6 bases and J 2 bases, leaving 11 bases between the germline ends. CDR3 size: 12 residues. The CDR3 DNA is TGCAGCGTCCGACAGCAAACCTACGAGCAGTACTTC. It translates to CSVRQQTYEQYF.

This clone was counted a few times. This chain links TRBV29-1 with TRBJ2-7, with TRBD1 identical over 12 bases. The CDR3 has 13 amino acids. Trimming cost V 7 bases and J 3 bases; bases outside gene matches: 4. Germline CDR1 SQVTM, CDR2 ANQGSEA. This chain's CDR3 is CSAGQGASYEQYF. The CDR3 nucleotides read TGCAGCGCGGGACAGGGGGCGAGCTACGAGCAGTACTTC.

The chain recombines TRBV27 with TRBJ2-7; no clear D gene. The CDR3 spans 12 residues. V dropped 8 bases and J dropped 6 bases, with 14 bases sitting between them. Germline V gene sequence: CDR1 MNHEY, CDR2 SMNVEV (reference sequence). CDR3 nucleotide sequence: TGTGCCAGCGGCCGGTCGGCGACCGAGCAGTACTTC. Protein sequence: CASGRSATEQYF.

The chain carries TRBV10-3 and TRBJ2-5; 9 nucleotides line up with TRBD1. The CDR3 sequence is 15 residues long. J gave up 4 bases and V 6 bases, and 9 bases lay outside the gene matches. Germline V gene sequence: CDR1 ENHRY, CDR2 SYGVKD. Written as DNA, the CDR3 is TGTGCCATCAGGGACCCGGACAGGGGAGGAGAGACCCAGTACTTC. This sequence encodes CAIRDPDRGGETQYF.

CDR3 sequence reads: CASIRGGQVENEQFF. Written as DNA, the CDR3 is TGTGCCAGCATCCGGGGGGGACAAGTTGAGAATGAGCAGTTCTTC. The rearrangement links TRBV5-4 to TRBJ2-1, with 8 bases matching TRBD2. The junction had 12 bases not matched to a gene; V was cut back by 6 bases and J by 7 bases. Germline V gene data show CDR1 as SGHNT and CDR2 as YYREEE (reference sequence). This CDR3 comprises 15 residues.

V gene TRBV10-3 combines with J gene TRBJ1-1; no clear D gene. The V end lost 6 bases, the J end lost 5 bases, and 16 bases lay between the germline ends. This CDR3 is 14 amino acids long. The germline CDR1 and CDR2 sequences are ENHRY and SYGVKD. The CDR3 DNA reads TGTGCCATCAGCCACAGTTACCCGGGGACTGAAGCTTTCTTT. Its protein is CAISHSYPGTEAFF.

The V call is TRBV9, the J call TRBJ2-2; D might be TRBD1 or TRBD2, each matching 5 bases. The CDR3 loop spans 15 amino acids. CDR1 and CDR2 (germline): SGDLS, YYNGEE. Trimming stripped 3 bases from V and 8 bases from J, with 17 bases between. The CDR3 loop is CASSDSYGTPGELFF. The DNA for the CDR3 is TGTGCCAGCAGCGATTCATACGGGACGCCGGGGGAGCTGTTTTTT.

The chain joins TRBV29-1 to TRBJ2-1; 7 bases map to TRBD2. J was trimmed by 8 bases and V by 5 bases; bases with no gene match: 9. Germline CDR1 SQVTM, CDR2 ANQGSEA. This CDR3 is built from 13 residues. CDR3 nucleotide sequence: TGCAGCGTTCTGAGGGAGGGCCGAGATGAGCAGTTCTTC. This translates into CSVLREGRDEQFF.

The genes are TRBV7-6 and TRBJ2-7, with 7 positions matching TRBD1. The CDR3 sequence is 13 residues long. The V segment lost 5 bases and the J segment 5 bases; nucleotides outside the gene matches: 6. Germline lookup yields CDR1 SGHVS and CDR2 FNYEAQ. The CDR3 spells CASSPRDSHEQYF. CDR3 sequence (DNA): TGTGCCAGCAGCCCCAGGGACAGCCACGAGCAGTACTTC.

This clone showed up just once. The chain recombines TRBV4-1 with TRBJ2-1; D gene unclear. Between the trimmed V and J ends, which lost 0 bases and 0 bases, there was a span of 9 bases. The CDR3 consists of 16 residues. Germline-derived CDR1 and CDR2 are MGHRA and YSYEKL. The CDR3 region has the DNA TGCGCCAGCAGCCAAGATGAGGTGAGCTCCTACAATGAGCAGTTCTTC. This codes for CASSQDEVSSYNEQFF.

The chain joins TRBV4-2 to TRBJ2-2; D perhaps matches TRBD2 (5 bases). The V and J ends lost 3 bases and 1 base respectively, with 6 bases between them. Germline lookup yields CDR1 LGHNA and CDR2 YNFKEQ. This CDR3 comprises 14 residues. Written as DNA, the CDR3 is TGTGCCAGCAGCCACGGACTGAACACCGGGGAGCTGTTTTTT. Translation: CASSHGLNTGELFF.

The gene calls are TRBV7-9 and TRBJ1-1; possibly TRBD1 for D (6 bases). This CDR3 is built from 14 residues. Per the germline V gene, CDR1 is SEHNR and CDR2 is FQNEAQ (reference sequence). Trimming took 5 bases from V and 3 from J, leaving 13 bases between them. CDR3 region: CASSALQGDTEAFF. CDR3 in DNA: TGTGCCAGCAGCGCTTTACAGGGAGACACTGAAGCTTTCTTT.

This chain joins TRBV27 and TRBJ2-7, with 10 positions matching TRBD1. Germline assignment: CDR1 MNHEY and CDR2 SMNVEV (reference sequence). Trimming removed 2 bases from V and 3 bases from J; junction bases left unmatched: 1. This CDR3 is 14 amino acids long. The CDR3 protein is CASSLRTGGYEQYF. The CDR3 DNA reads TGTGCCAGCAGTTTAAGGACAGGGGGCTACGAGCAGTACTTC.

This clone was recorded once. This chain joins TRBV27 and TRBJ1-5; D gene ambiguous. There are 16 residues in the CDR3. The ends were cut back, 8 bases at V and 0 bases at J, with 17 bases in the middle. CDR1 and CDR2 from the germline V gene are MNHEY and SMNVEV (reference sequence). CDR3 nucleotide sequence: TGTGCCAGCTCATATGGCGGACCGTATAGCAATCAGCCCCAGCATTTT. Protein: CASSYGGPYSNQPQHF.

The sample holds one count of this clone. The genes are TRBV27 and TRBJ2-3, with 13 bases aligning to TRBD2. The V segment lost 6 bases and the J segment 4 bases; nucleotides outside the gene matches: 10. The germline V gene encodes CDR1 MNHEY and CDR2 SMNVEV (reference sequence). This CDR3 is 17 amino acids long. In DNA, the CDR3 is TGTGCCAGCAGCAAACCGCGACTAGCGGGAGGCGCAGATACGCAGTATTTT. Amino acids: CASSKPRLAGGADTQYF.

This chain uses TRBV19 with TRBJ2-7, with D hard to call. This CDR3 region has 14 residues. Germline values: CDR1 LNHDA, CDR2 SQIVND (reference sequence). V dropped 3 bases and J dropped 5 bases, with 14 bases sitting between them. The CDR3 protein is CASSMRSTGDEQYF. CDR3 bases: TGTGCCAGTAGTATGAGGAGCACTGGGGACGAGCAGTACTTC. Full variable domain (remainder filled in from reference TRBV19 and TRBJ2-7): DGGITQSPKYLFRKEGQNVTLSCEQNLNHDAMYWYRQDPGQGLRLIYYSQIVNDFQKGDIAEGYSVSREKKESFPLTVTSAQKNPTAFYLCASSMRSTGDEQYFGPGTRLTVT.

This chain joins TRBV7-3 and TRBJ2-7; 7 nucleotides line up with TRBD1. Per the germline V gene, CDR1 is SGHTA and CDR2 is FQGTGA. This CDR3 comprises 14 residues. V shed 1 base and J 5 bases; nucleotides not matched to a gene: 5. The CDR3 bases are TGTGCCAGCAGCTTAATGGGGACAGCTGACGAGCAGTACTTC. Translating gives CASSLMGTADEQYF.

In this sample, this clone turned up once. At the DNA level, this CDR3 is encoded by other sequences in the same sample as well. The V call is TRBV7-9, the J call TRBJ1-1; no definite D call. Germline V gives CDR1 SEHNR, CDR2 FQNEAQ (reference sequence). Trimming cost V 3 bases and J 7 bases, with 6 bases left between them. CDR3 length: 11 residues. CDR3 DNA: TGTGCCAGCAGCTTGGGCCATGAAGCTTTCTTT. Amino acids: CASSLGHEAFF. Combining the CDR3 with reference TRBV7-9 and TRBJ1-1 gives the whole variable domain DTGVSQNPRHKITKRGQNVTFRCDPISEHNRLYWYRQTLGQGPEFLTYFQNEAQLEKSRLLSDRFSAERPKGSFSTLEIQRTEQGDSAMYLCASSLGHEAFFGQGTRLTVV.

The chain has TRBV5-1 and TRBJ2-7, with 14 bases matching TRBD2. The germline V gene has CDR1 SGHRS and CDR2 YFSETQ. J was trimmed by 7 bases and V by 0 bases; bases with no gene match: 0. CDR3 length equals 14 residues. This CDR3 reads CASSLGTSGREQYF. The CDR3 bases are TGCGCCAGCAGCTTGGGGACTAGCGGGAGGGAGCAGTACTTC. The full variable domain, its missing parts supplied by reference TRBV5-1 and TRBJ2-7, is KAGVTQTPRYLIKTRGQQVTLSCSPISGHRSVSWYQQTPGQGLQFLFEYFSETQRNKGNFPGRFSGRQFSNSRSEMNVSTLELGDSALYLCASSLGTSGREQYFGPGTRLTVT.

The chain employs TRBV2 and TRBJ1-5; TRBD1 aligns across 8 bases. J lost 6 bases, V lost 2 bases, and 9 bases had no gene match. CDR3 size: 16 residues. Germline V gives CDR1 SNHLY, CDR2 FYNNEI. DNA for the CDR3: TGTGCCAGCAGTGAACCGGCAGGGGGCGTCGCTCAGCCCCAGCATTTT. It translates to CASSEPAGGVAQPQHF.

To note about this clone: The junction and the germline gene differ at one end; a read error may be behind it. The rearrangement links TRBV11-1 to TRBJ2-2; no clear D. The germline V gene encodes CDR1 SGHAT and CDR2 FQDESV (reference sequence). The CDR3 is 11 amino acids. The CDR3 region has the DNA TGTTCCAGCAGCTGGGCCGGGGAGCTGTTTTTT. This encodes CSSSWAGELFF.